The 21 T cell receptor beta chains below were found in one sample sequenced in a study of ipilimumab plus nivolumab after autologous stem cell transplantation. Clones were sequenced by immunoSEQ multiplex PCR, and TCRdb holds only the in-frame ones, with some missing. The sample consists of roughly 25,000 clones, roughly 86% of them appearing once. Sequenced material: PBMCs, taken in a trial of ipilimumab plus nivolumab as post-transplant consolidation. The receptors originated from a male donor with diffuse large B-cell lymphoma.

This chain links TRBV18 with TRBJ2-7, with D perhaps TRBD2 (5 bases). The CDR3 sequence is 14 residues long. The V and J ends lost 3 bases and 2 bases respectively, with 11 bases between them. Germline V gene sequence: CDR1 KGHSH, CDR2 LQKENI. The CDR3 region is CASSPRLRAYEQYF. CDR3 bases: TGTGCCAGCTCACCCCGCTTGAGGGCCTACGAGCAGTACTTC.

The chain has TRBV7-3 and TRBJ2-3; maybe TRBD2 (5 bases). The CDR3 is 14 amino acids. Germline V gives CDR1 SGHTA, CDR2 FQGTGA. The ends were cut back, 5 bases at V and 4 bases at J, with 13 bases in the middle. CDR3 sequence (DNA): TGTGCCAGCAGCGAGAACGGGGTCCCAGATACGCAGTATTTT. This translates into CASSENGVPDTQYF.

The chain recombines TRBV5-1 with TRBJ2-5; 9 nucleotides align to TRBD1. The DNA end lines up better with TRBJ2-7; the J call may be wrong. Germline CDR1 and CDR2: SGHRS and YFSETQ. This CDR3 spans 15 amino acids. The CDR3 DNA sequence: TGCGCCAGCAGCTCCGGGACAGGGATCTCCTACGAGCAGTACTTC. It translates to CASSSGTGISYEQYF.

The J gene is TRBJ2-7, the V gene TRBV6-1, with 11 bases identical to TRBD1. The germline gives CDR1 MNHNS, CDR2 SASEGT. The CDR3 is 14 amino acids. Trimming at V came to 5 bases and at J to 3 bases, leaving 3 bases not matched to a gene. The CDR3 DNA is TGTGCCAGCAGTTTAGGGACAGGGGGCTACGAGCAGTACTTC. Protein sequence: CASSLGTGGYEQYF.

This rearrangement joins TRBV5-1 to TRBJ2-3; 8 bases align to TRBD2. This CDR3 has 16 residues. Germline-derived CDR1 and CDR2 are SGHRS and YFSETQ. V lost 5 bases and J lost 3; bases outside the gene matches: 11. CDR3 region: CASSFGGAGGTDTQYF. As DNA, the CDR3 is TGCGCCAGCAGTTTCGGTGGGGCGGGGGGAACAGATACGCAGTATTTT.

The gene calls are TRBV4-1 and TRBJ1-1, with D possibly matching TRBD1 (6 bases). V was clipped by 1 base and J by 1 base, with 13 bases between them. Germline V gene data show CDR1 as MGHRA and CDR2 as YSYEKL. The CDR3 extends over 16 amino acids. CDR3 coding DNA: TGCGCCAGCAGCCAAGTCGTCGGACAGAAGAACACTGAAGCTTTCTTT. Translated: CASSQVVGQKNTEAFF.

This clone was seen more than once but under ten times. The chain couples TRBV13 to TRBJ2-3; D uncertain. The germline gives CDR1 PRHDT, CDR2 FYEKMQ (reference sequence). The V end lost 3 bases, the J end lost 1 base, and 14 bases lay between the germline ends. The CDR3 spans 16 residues. CDR3: CASSFPAAKGTDTQYF. In nucleotides, the CDR3 is TGTGCCAGCAGCTTTCCCGCAGCGAAGGGCACAGATACGCAGTATTTT.

This clone came up a few times. This sequence joins TRBV7-2 and TRBJ1-1; the D gene is possibly TRBD1 (5 bases). V was clipped by 3 bases and J by 5 bases, with 13 bases between them. Germline CDR1 reads SGHTA; CDR2 reads FQGNSA. This CDR3 is 14 amino acids long. CDR3: CASSFQGLTTEAFF. CDR3 coding DNA: TGTGCCAGCAGCTTCCAGGGACTGACGACTGAAGCTTTCTTT.

The chain recombines TRBV19 with TRBJ2-5; the match to TRBD1 covers 9 bases. The last part of the DNA fits TRBJ2-7 better; the J call may be wrong. CDR1 and CDR2 from the germline V gene are LNHDA and SQIVND (reference sequence). The CDR3 consists of 15 residues. For the CDR3, the DNA is TGTGCCAGTAGTACAGCCGGGACAGGGAACTACGAGCAGTACTTC. Protein sequence: CASSTAGTGNYEQYF.

Only one count was recorded for this clone. The rearrangement uses TRBV6-6 and TRBJ1-5; TRBD1 matches at 8 bases. J gave up 2 bases and V 2 bases, and 2 bases lay outside the gene matches. This CDR3 spans 15 amino acids. Germline-derived CDR1 and CDR2 are MNHNY and SVGAGI (reference sequence). DNA of the CDR3: TGTGCCAGCAGTTACCCGACAGGGGGCAATCAGCCCCAGCATTTT. This codes for CASSYPTGGNQPQHF.

A note on this clone: Other DNA sequences in the same sample also yield this CDR3. V gene TRBV11-2 combines with J gene TRBJ1-6, with 9 bases identical to TRBD1. CDR1 and CDR2 (germline): SGHAT, FQNNGV. V trimming: 5 bases; J trimming: 8 bases; junction bases outside the gene matches: 7. This CDR3 region has 15 residues. The CDR3 protein is CASSPRDRVYSPLHF. The CDR3 bases are TGTGCCAGCAGCCCACGGGACAGGGTTTATTCACCCCTCCACTTT.

The chain has TRBV20-1 and TRBJ2-7; D not certain. The CDR3 spans 11 residues. Trimming stripped 3 bases from V and 5 bases from J, with 8 bases between. Per germline, CDR1 DFQATT and CDR2 SNEGSKA (reference sequence). DNA of the CDR3: TGCAGTGCTAGGGGAAGGGACGAGCAGTACTTC. It codes for CSARGRDEQYF.

Only one count was recorded for this clone. This chain links TRBV29-1 with TRBJ1-2; maybe TRBD1 (6 bases). V lost 0 bases to trimming and J lost 4 bases, with 12 bases between them. Per germline, CDR1 SQVTM and CDR2 ANQGSEA. The CDR3 is made up of 14 amino acids. In DNA, the CDR3 is TGCAGCGTTGAAGATCTGAAAGGGGGCTATGGCTACACCTTC. Protein product: CSVEDLKGGYGYTF. The full variable domain, completed using reference TRBV29-1 and TRBJ1-2, is SAVISQKPSRDICQRGTSLTIQCQVDSQVTMMFWYRQQPGQSLTLIATANQGSEATYESGFVIDKFPISRPNLTFSTLTVSNMSPEDSSIYLCSVEDLKGGYGYTFGSGTRLTVV.

The chain carries TRBV6-1 and TRBJ2-5; D tentatively reads TRBD1 or TRBD2 (5 bases each). CDR1 MNHNS and CDR2 SASEGT come from the germline V gene. The CDR3 runs 14 residues. The V end lost 11 bases, the J end lost 1 base, and 17 bases lay between the germline ends. The CDR3 region is CAGSRGMSQETQYF. The CDR3, as DNA: TGTGCCGGCTCCCGGGGCATGTCCCAAGAGACCCAGTACTTC.

The rearrangement links TRBV30 to TRBJ2-1; 10 nucleotides match TRBD1. This CDR3 is 13 amino acids long. Trimming took 2 bases from V and 6 from J; bases not matched to a gene: 1. Germline lookup yields CDR1 GTSNPN and CDR2 SVGIG (reference sequence). The CDR3: CAWSRTGGNEQFF. Written as DNA, the CDR3 is TGTGCCTGGAGTAGGACAGGGGGCAATGAGCAGTTCTTC. Full variable domain (outside the CDR3, taken from reference TRBV30 and TRBJ2-1): SQTIHQWPATLVQPVGSPLSLECTVEGTSNPNLYWYRQAAGRGLQLLFYSVGIGQISSEVPQNLSASRPQDRQFILSSKKLLLSDSGFYLCAWSRTGGNEQFFGPGTRLTVL.

V gene TRBV5-1 combines with J gene TRBJ2-3; 7 positions match TRBD1. After removal of 3 bases from V and 2 bases from J, the junction contained 6 bases not matched to a gene. Per the germline V gene, CDR1 is SGHRS and CDR2 is YFSETQ. The CDR3 consists of 15 residues. The CDR3 DNA sequence: TGCGCCAGCAGCTCAAACAGGGGAGACACAGATACGCAGTATTTT. Its translation: CASSSNRGDTDTQYF.

V gene TRBV11-2 combines with J gene TRBJ2-7; possible D gene TRBD2, 5 bases. Germline V gene sequence: CDR1 SGHAT, CDR2 FQNNGV. The length of the CDR3 is 14 residues. Trimming took 5 bases from V and 3 from J, leaving 14 bases between them. CDR3: CASSREVGLYEQYF. DNA of the CDR3: TGTGCCAGCAGCCGAGAAGTAGGACTCTACGAGCAGTACTTC. The whole variable domain, filled in from reference TRBV11-2 and TRBJ2-7, reads EAGVAQSPRYKIIEKRQSVAFWCNPISGHATLYWYQQILGQGPKLLIQFQNNGVVDDSQLPKDRFSAERLKGVDSTLKIQPAKLEDSAVYLCASSREVGLYEQYFGPGTRLTVT.

The gene calls are TRBV27 and TRBJ2-7; D may be TRBD1 (5 bases). The germline V gene encodes CDR1 MNHEY and CDR2 SMNVEV (reference sequence). V lost 5 bases and J lost 3, with 17 bases in between. The CDR3 totals 15 residues. CDR3 sequence reads: CASSLSMGQGYEQYF. The CDR3 DNA follows: TGTGCCAGCAGTCTCAGTATGGGCCAGGGCTACGAGCAGTACTTC.

The V and J genes are TRBV7-2 and TRBJ2-3; D not certain. The length of the CDR3 is 12 residues. CDR1 SGHTA and CDR2 FQGNSA come from the germline V gene. V lost 7 bases to trimming and J lost 4 bases, with 9 bases between them. CDR3 in amino acids: CASTLISDTQYF. The DNA for the CDR3 is TGTGCCAGCACCCTAATCTCAGATACGCAGTATTTT.

This chain connects TRBV10-2 to TRBJ2-1; 14 nucleotides align to TRBD2. The CDR3 length is 16 residues. The germline V gene encodes CDR1 WSHSY and CDR2 SAAADI. Trimming took 6 bases from V and 7 from J; bases not matched to a gene: 8. The CDR3: CASRGTSGGRGNEQFF. CDR3 nucleotides: TGCGCCAGCAGAGGGACTAGCGGGGGTCGTGGGAATGAGCAGTTCTTC.

This clone was seen a few times. The chain recombines TRBV30 with TRBJ1-1, with D tentatively TRBD1 (5 bases). V lost 2 bases and J lost 0, with 19 bases in between. The germline gives CDR1 GTSNPN, CDR2 SVGIG (reference sequence). CDR3 length equals 17 residues. CDR3 coding DNA: TGTGCCTGGAGTCACGGGCTTTGGGGGGTAATGAACACTGAAGCTTTCTTT. This codes for CAWSHGLWGVMNTEAFF. Complete variable domain (other parts from reference TRBV30 and TRBJ1-1): SQTIHQWPATLVQPVGSPLSLECTVEGTSNPNLYWYRQAAGRGLQLLFYSVGIGQISSEVPQNLSASRPQDRQFILSSKKLLLSDSGFYLCAWSHGLWGVMNTEAFFGQGTRLTVV.